The 24 T cell receptor beta chains below come from one sample, sequenced in a study of cytomegalovirus exposure and HLA in healthy donors. Amplification used 60 Vbeta primers and 13 Jbeta primers. The method was immunoSEQ multiplex PCR; TCRdb's version includes in-frame clones alone and lacks a portion of them. The data contain approximately 160,000 clones, around 70% of them singletons. Material: PBMCs. The source of these receptors is a man younger than 35 in good health and CMV-seropositive.

V and J are TRBV29-1 and TRBJ2-1, with 13 nucleotides matching TRBD2. CDR1 SQVTM and CDR2 ANQGSEA come from the germline V gene. This CDR3 spans 15 amino acids. CDR3 sequence (DNA): TGCAGTTTCCCCTTAGGGACTAGCGGGGCCAATGAGCAGTTCTTC. Its translation: CSFPLGTSGANEQFF.

The chain links TRBV14 to TRBJ1-2, with D possibly TRBD1 on 6 matching bases. The CDR3 consists of 17 residues. Trimming pared 5 bases from V and 4 bases from J, leaving 23 bases between. The germline V gene has CDR1 SGHDN and CDR2 FVKESK. CDR3 loop: CASSFSYRESSAYGYTF. In nucleotides, the CDR3 is TGTGCCAGCAGCTTCTCATACAGGGAGTCAAGCGCCTATGGCTACACCTTC. Using reference TRBV14 and TRBJ1-2 for the parts outside the CDR3, the full variable domain is EAGVTQFPSHSVIEKGQTVTLRCDPISGHDNLYWYRRVMGKEIKFLLHFVKESKQDESGMPNNRFLAERTGGTYSTLKVQPAELEDSGVYFCASSFSYRESSAYGYTFGSGTRLTVV.

The chain employs TRBV18 and TRBJ2-2; 14 bases match TRBD2. V shed 0 bases and J 6 bases; nucleotides not matched to a gene: 6. Germline V gene data show CDR1 as KGHSH and CDR2 as LQKENI. The CDR3 has 18 amino acids. The CDR3 loop reads CASSPPGLAGVGAGELFF. The CDR3 nucleotides read TGTGCCAGCTCACCACCGGGACTAGCGGGAGTCGGCGCCGGGGAGCTGTTTTTT. Together with reference TRBV18 and TRBJ2-2, the CDR3 gives the full variable domain: NAGVMQNPRHLVRRRGQEARLRCSPMKGHSHVYWYRQLPEEGLKFMVYLQKENIIDESGMPKERFSAEFPKEGPSILRIQQVVRGDSAAYFCASSPPGLAGVGAGELFFGEGSRLTVL.

The chain uses TRBV27 and TRBJ2-1; 7 positions agree with TRBD1. Germline-derived CDR1 and CDR2 are MNHEY and SMNVEV (reference sequence). The CDR3 covers 13 residues. The junction had 13 bases not matched to a gene; V was cut back by 4 bases and J by 16 bases. Here the CDR3 DNA reads TGTGCCAGCAGTTCGAGCGGCGGACAGGCCGAATTCTTC. It yields the protein CASSSSGGQAEFF.

The gene calls are TRBV30 and TRBJ2-3; TRBD2 is a possible D gene (7 bases). Germline CDR1 GTSNPN, CDR2 SVGIG (reference sequence). The CDR3 is 14 amino acids. V was trimmed by 5 bases and J by 0 bases, leaving 12 bases between them. CDR3 region: CAWGAGASTDTQYF. CDR3 sequence (DNA): TGTGCCTGGGGCGCGGGGGCCAGCACAGATACGCAGTATTTT.

This chain links TRBV15 with TRBJ2-3; 8 nucleotides line up with TRBD1. This CDR3 has 14 amino acids. Germline CDR1 reads LNHNV; CDR2 reads YYDKDF (reference sequence). Trimming cost V 4 bases and J 5 bases; bases outside gene matches: 5. CDR3 loop: CATSTRQGIDTQYF. For the CDR3, the DNA is TGTGCCACCAGCACTAGACAGGGGATAGATACGCAGTATTTT.

Written as DNA, the CDR3 is TGTGCCAGCAGCTTAAGGGGGCGGGAGGTTGGGTGGACCCAGTACTTC. It codes for CASSLRGREVGWTQYF. The chain recombines TRBV11-3 with TRBJ2-5, with a tentative D call TRBD2 (8 bases). V lost 2 bases to trimming and J lost 7 bases, with 20 bases between them. From germline, CDR1 is SGHNT and CDR2 YENEEA. This CDR3 comprises 16 residues.

The chain couples TRBV7-9 to TRBJ1-4; D might be TRBD1 (5 bases). The CDR3 is 15 residues long. Trimming stripped 4 bases from V and 8 bases from J, with 17 bases between. Germline CDR1 SEHNR, CDR2 FQNEAQ (reference sequence). The CDR3 loop is CASSSGGGSKEKLFF. The CDR3 nucleotides read TGTGCCAGCAGCTCCGGGGGAGGGTCGAAGGAAAAACTGTTTTTT. Full variable domain (missing parts from reference TRBV7-9 and TRBJ1-4): DTGVSQNPRHKITKRGQNVTFRCDPISEHNRLYWYRQTLGQGPEFLTYFQNEAQLEKSRLLSDRFSAERPKGSFSTLEIQRTEQGDSAMYLCASSSGGGSKEKLFFGSGTQLSVL.

The chain employs TRBV9 and TRBJ1-6; 7 bases are shared with TRBD1. Germline V gene sequence: CDR1 SGDLS, CDR2 YYNGEE. The CDR3 has 15 residues. Trimming removed 1 base from V and 11 bases from J; junction bases left unmatched: 9. CDR3 protein: CASSVRTGEAAPLHF. The CDR3 DNA reads as TGTGCCAGCAGCGTACGAACAGGGGAGGCGGCACCCCTCCACTTT.

This clone was detected only a few times. The chain carries TRBV6-1 and TRBJ1-3; no definite D call. The V end was cut by 4 bases, the J end by 4 bases, with 5 bases between. The CDR3 is 12 residues long. Germline V gene sequence: CDR1 MNHNS, CDR2 SASEGT. The CDR3: CASSVGGNTIYF. Written as DNA, the CDR3 is TGTGCCAGCAGTGTGGGCGGAAACACCATATATTTT.

The J gene is TRBJ2-3, the V gene TRBV29-1; 10 bases fit TRBD2. This CDR3 region has 14 residues. CDR1 is SQVTM and CDR2 is ANQGSEA in the germline V gene. The V gene end was trimmed by 6 bases and the J gene end by 7 bases; junction bases not matched to a gene: 10. DNA for the CDR3: TGCAGCGTAATACGGACTAGCGGATTGTATACGCAGTATTTT. Protein product: CSVIRTSGLYTQYF.

This rearrangement joins TRBV30 to TRBJ1-2, with TRBD1 as a possible D gene (6 bases). The V end was cut by 0 bases, the J end by 3 bases, with 20 bases between. Germline CDR1 is GTSNPN and CDR2 is SVGIG (reference sequence). This CDR3 region has 17 residues. DNA for the CDR3: TGTGCCTGGAGTGTAGATCACAGGGAGAGGCCTCACTATGGCTACACCTTC. This encodes CAWSVDHRERPHYGYTF.

The V gene is TRBV28, the J gene TRBJ2-7, with D tentatively TRBD2 (5 bases). V was trimmed by 3 bases and J by 2 bases, leaving 11 bases between them. Germline V gene sequence: CDR1 MDHEN, CDR2 SYDVKM. The CDR3 is made up of 14 amino acids. The CDR3 DNA reads TGTGCCAGCAGTTTTAACGGACTTACCTACGAGCAGTACGTC. Amino acid sequence: CASSFNGLTYEQYV.

This chain links TRBV6-6 with TRBJ1-4, with D possibly being TRBD1 (5 bases). With 8 bases removed from V and 0 bases from J, the gap between germline ends came to 13 bases. The CDR3 has 15 residues. From germline, CDR1 is MNHNY and CDR2 SVGAGI (reference sequence). In DNA, the CDR3 is TGTGCCAGCGTGCGGGACCTCGCAACTAATGAAAAACTGTTTTTT. This sequence encodes CASVRDLATNEKLFF.

The chain employs TRBV4-1 and TRBJ2-7, with 7 bases lining up with TRBD2. The CDR3 contains 13 residues. Germline assignment: CDR1 MGHRA and CDR2 YSYEKL. Trimming cost V 3 bases and J 6 bases; bases outside gene matches: 5. The CDR3 is CASSHPGGGEQYV. As DNA, the CDR3 is TGCGCCAGCAGCCACCCGGGCGGGGGCGAGCAGTACGTC.

The table lists this clone with a count of one. One end of the junction is discordant with germline, which a read error may explain. This chain connects TRBV7-7 to TRBJ2-2, with TRBD2 matching 8 bases. Germline lookup yields CDR1 SSHAT and CDR2 FNYEAQ (reference sequence). The CDR3 sequence is 16 residues long. DNA for the CDR3: TGTGCTAGCAGCTTAGCGGGGACTCCGAACACCGGGGAGCTGTTTTTT. Translated: CASSLAGTPNTGELFF.

In this sample, this clone turned up once. V gene TRBV7-3 combines with J gene TRBJ2-1, with D possibly matching TRBD2 (5 bases). The CDR3 has 16 residues. V lost 0 bases to trimming and J lost 4 bases, with 13 bases between them. Germline CDR1 reads SGHTA; CDR2 reads FQGTGA. The DNA of the CDR3 is TGTGCCAGCAGCTTAACGGCTAGCCCCTTGTACAATGAGCAGTTCTTC. Amino acid sequence: CASSLTASPLYNEQFF.

The V call is TRBV5-1, the J call TRBJ2-3, with TRBD2 identical over 7 bases. The CDR3 spans 14 residues. Germline V lookup: CDR1 SGHRS, CDR2 YFSETQ. The J segment lost 2 bases and the V segment lost 4 bases, leaving 4 bases of the junction unmatched. CDR3 loop: CASSKAGSTDTQYF. CDR3 nucleotide sequence: TGCGCCAGCAGCAAAGCGGGATCCACAGATACGCAGTATTTT. The full variable domain, with the rest looked up from reference TRBV5-1 and TRBJ2-3, is KAGVTQTPRYLIKTRGQQVTLSCSPISGHRSVSWYQQTPGQGLQFLFEYFSETQRNKGNFPGRFSGRQFSNSRSEMNVSTLELGDSALYLCASSKAGSTDTQYFGPGTRLTVL.

The chain couples TRBV10-3 to TRBJ2-5; the D is unclear. This CDR3 contains 14 residues. CDR1 ENHRY and CDR2 SYGVKD come from the germline V gene. Trimming took off 0 bases at V and 2 bases at J, with 7 bases between the two ends. The CDR3 DNA is TGTGCCATCAGTGAGTCCAGGATACAAGAGACCCAGTACTTC. Translating gives CAISESRIQETQYF.

The chain employs TRBV10-3 and TRBJ2-2; 11 bases are shared with TRBD1. Germline-derived CDR1 and CDR2 are ENHRY and SYGVKD. With 6 bases clipped from V and 7 bases from J, the junction kept 7 bases outside the gene matches. The CDR3 length is 15 residues. The CDR3 reads CAISEGQGVGGELFF. The CDR3 DNA reads as TGTGCCATCAGCGAGGGACAGGGGGTAGGCGGGGAGCTGTTTTTT.

The chain is built from TRBV6-6 and TRBJ2-1; maybe TRBD2 (6 bases). The germline CDR1 and CDR2 sequences are MNHNY and SVGAGI (reference sequence). This CDR3 region has 14 residues. V was trimmed by 6 bases and J by 5 bases, leaving 14 bases between them. In DNA form, the CDR3 reads TGTGCCAGCAGCCCCGGGAGAGGTGACAATGAGCAGTTCTTC. It specifies CASSPGRGDNEQFF.

The CDR3 here is CASSDWAGPYEWYV. In DNA form, the CDR3 reads TGTGCCAGCAGTGACTGGGCAGGCCCCTACGAGTGGTACGTC. V gene TRBV6-1 combines with J gene TRBJ2-7; D unresolved. The V gene lost 3 bases and the J gene lost 12 bases, with 21 bases spanning the gap. The CDR3 has 14 amino acids. Germline-derived CDR1 and CDR2 are MNHNS and SASEGT.

The rearrangement joins TRBV28 to TRBJ1-5, with 7 bases fitting TRBD1. CDR3 length: 18 amino acids. Trimming at V came to 5 bases and at J to 0 bases, leaving 13 bases not matched to a gene. CDR1 and CDR2 from the germline V gene are MDHEN and SYDVKM. CDR3 sequence (DNA): TGTGCCAGCAGTCCGCCTTACAGGGGAGCGTATAGCAATCAGCCCCAGCATTTT. This encodes CASSPPYRGAYSNQPQHF.

V and J are TRBV19 and TRBJ1-5; 7 bases agree with TRBD1. V lost 3 bases and J lost 0; bases outside the gene matches: 5. CDR1 and CDR2 from the germline V gene are LNHDA and SQIVND (reference sequence). This CDR3 has 16 amino acids. In DNA, the CDR3 is TGTGCCAGTAGTATTAGAGGGGGCAATAGCAATCAGCCCCAGCATTTT. It specifies CASSIRGGNSNQPQHF.